Only a few counts were recorded for the clone carrying this TCR beta chain. The data were taken from a study of blood T cells in healthy people across ages. Using a J-beta primer mix together with a sample-barcoded 5' primer, a second PCR was run for roughly 6 to 12 cycles. Template switching added a 12-random-nucleotide identifier to every cDNA molecule. TCRdb passed the 5' RACE reads through MiXCR, listing each CDR3 protein once. The data show hundreds of thousands of distinct CDR3 sequences, around a fifth seen once. V gave up 3 bases and J gave up 7 bases; unmatched junction bases: 7. Germline V CDR1 and CDR2: MNHEY, SVGEGT. CDR3 size: 15 residues.

Sequenced sample: blood. V gene TRBV6-2 or TRBV6-3 combines with J gene TRBJ2-1; 9 bases fit TRBD2. This sequence originates from a man aged 65 to 79 in good health. Written as DNA, the CDR3 is TGTGCCAGCAGTTATAGCGGGAGATTAGGGAATGAGCAGTTCTTC. This encodes CASSYSGRLGNEQFF.